Below, 14 T cell receptor beta chains from the same sample are listed, as sequenced in a study of T cell responses to AZD1222 COVID-19 vaccine. Method: immunoSEQ multiplex PCR; TCRdb's copy keeps in-frame clones and lacks some. The sample shows some 120,000 clones, roughly 89% of them seen only once. Sequenced material: peripheral blood, taken on day 0 of AZD1222 vaccination. The receptor source for this set is an adult in good health.

This chain links TRBV6-5 with TRBJ1-4; a weak D match, TRBD1 (6 bases). V was trimmed by 7 bases and J by 7 bases, leaving 16 bases between them. Germline values: CDR1 MNHEY, CDR2 SVGAGI. The CDR3 loop spans 14 amino acids. The CDR3 here is CASMGWGQTEKLFF. The CDR3 nucleotides are TGTGCCAGCATGGGGTGGGGACAAACTGAAAAACTGTTTTTT.

The chain links TRBV4-2 to TRBJ1-3; maybe TRBD1 (5 bases). With 0 bases removed from V and 2 bases from J, the gap between germline ends came to 11 bases. Germline-derived CDR1 and CDR2 are LGHNA and YNFKEQ. This CDR3 spans 16 amino acids. The CDR3 loop reads CASSQEMRGTGNTIYF. Here the CDR3 DNA reads TGTGCCAGCAGCCAAGAGATGAGGGGTACTGGAAACACCATATATTTT.

V is TRBV18 and J is TRBJ2-5, with 12 bases identical to TRBD1. The CDR3 totals 16 residues. After removal of 2 bases from V and 1 base from J, the junction contained 2 bases not matched to a gene. Germline CDR1 and CDR2: KGHSH and LQKENI. In DNA, the CDR3 is TGTGCCAGCTCACCAGGGACAGGGGGCTCCCAAGAGACCCAGTACTTC. This codes for CASSPGTGGSQETQYF.

V gene TRBV5-1 combines with J gene TRBJ1-1, with TRBD1 matching over 7 bases. Germline V gene data show CDR1 as SGHRS and CDR2 as YFSETQ. V dropped 0 bases and J dropped 0; count of bases not matched to a gene: 5. The CDR3 totals 16 residues. As DNA, the CDR3 is TGCGCCAGCAGCTTGGTTTTGGGACAGATGAACACTGAAGCTTTCTTT. Translating it yields CASSLVLGQMNTEAFF.

CDR3 protein: CASSGRHATNEKLFF. The CDR3 DNA reads as TGTGCCAGTAGTGGCCGGCATGCAACTAATGAAAAACTGTTTTTT. The chain recombines TRBV19 with TRBJ1-4; D is ambiguous. The V and J ends lost 5 bases and 0 bases respectively, with 10 bases between them. Germline assignment: CDR1 LNHDA and CDR2 SQIVND (reference sequence). The CDR3 spans 15 residues.

This rearrangement joins TRBV7-9 to TRBJ2-3; D ambiguous. Trimming left V 1 base short and J 1 base short, with 6 bases between. Germline CDR1 is SEHNR and CDR2 is FQNEAQ (reference sequence). CDR3 length equals 14 residues. The CDR3 loop reads CASSLVPRTDTQYF. Written as DNA, the CDR3 is TGTGCCAGCAGCTTAGTGCCCCGCACAGATACGCAGTATTTT.

The chain employs TRBV15 and TRBJ1-3; D may be TRBD1 (6 bases). Trimming stripped 0 bases from V and 0 bases from J, with 9 bases between. Germline CDR1 and CDR2: LNHNV and YYDKDF (reference sequence). The CDR3 loop spans 16 amino acids. The CDR3 DNA reads as TGTGCCACCAGCAGAGATACAGGGCTCTCTGGAAACACCATATATTTT. This translates into CATSRDTGLSGNTIYF.

V is TRBV7-8 and J is TRBJ1-5; a weak D match, TRBD1 (5 bases). V was pared by 0 bases and J by 5 bases, with 8 bases between. The germline V gene encodes CDR1 SGHVS and CDR2 FQNEAQ. The CDR3 runs to 14 residues. The CDR3 spells CASSLAPRDQPQHF. CDR3 sequence (DNA): TGTGCCAGCAGCTTAGCGCCCAGGGATCAGCCCCAGCATTTT. The full variable domain, in which reference TRBV7-8 and TRBJ1-5 provide the parts outside the CDR3, is GAGVSQSPRYKVAKRGQDVALRCDPISGHVSLFWYQQALGQGPEFLTYFQNEAQLDKSGLPSDRFFAERPEGSVSTLKIQRTQQEDSAVYLCASSLAPRDQPQHFGDGTRLSIL.

A single count supports this clone. This chain connects TRBV7-3 to TRBJ1-6, with 7 bases matching TRBD1. Germline loops: CDR1 SGHTA, CDR2 FQGTGA. V lost 5 bases to trimming and J lost 14 bases; unmatched junction nucleotides: 9. This CDR3 has 13 residues. The CDR3 sequence: CASSRTGRSALHF. The CDR3 DNA reads TGTGCCAGCAGCAGGACAGGCAGGTCGGCCCTCCACTTT.

The gene calls are TRBV6-5 and TRBJ1-4, with a weak D call TRBD1 (5 bases). CDR3 size: 14 residues. V was shortened by 6 bases and J by 3 bases, with 11 bases between the two germline ends. Germline CDR1 MNHEY, CDR2 SVGAGI. CDR3 DNA: TGTGCCAGCAGGAGACAGTCCGCTAATGAAAAACTGTTTTTT. Its translation: CASRRQSANEKLFF.

V and J are TRBV20-1 and TRBJ2-3; D is perhaps TRBD2 (6 bases). The V and J ends lost 5 bases and 9 bases respectively, with 12 bases between them. The CDR3 totals 11 residues. CDR1 and CDR2 from the germline V gene are DFQATT and SNEGSKA (reference sequence). The CDR3 sequence: CSAQRARTQYF. CDR3 nucleotides: TGCAGTGCTCAGCGGGCCCGGACGCAGTATTTT.

The chain is built from TRBV14 and TRBJ1-1; D is uncertain. The V end was cut by 2 bases, the J end by 5 bases, with 15 bases between. The CDR3 loop spans 15 amino acids. The germline CDR1 and CDR2 sequences are SGHDN and FVKESK. The CDR3 DNA reads as TGTGCCAGCAGCCAAAGACTGGGGATTGGAACTGAAGCTTTCTTT. Amino acid sequence: CASSQRLGIGTEAFF.

The J gene is TRBJ2-3, the V gene TRBV9, with 10 bases that match TRBD2. The CDR3 length is 16 residues. Germline CDR1 reads SGDLS; CDR2 reads YYNGEE. Trimming at V came to 3 bases and at J to 0 bases, leaving 4 bases not matched to a gene. The CDR3 loop reads CASSERGGQSTDTQYF. DNA of the CDR3: TGTGCCAGCAGCGAGCGGGGGGGGCAAAGCACAGATACGCAGTATTTT.

The chain combines TRBV7-9 with TRBJ1-1; maybe TRBD1 (6 bases). Germline assignment: CDR1 SEHNR and CDR2 FQNEAQ (reference sequence). This CDR3 region has 14 residues. Trimming pared 5 bases from V and 2 bases from J, leaving 12 bases between. The CDR3 nucleotides read TGTGCCAGCAGCATATACAGGGCCAACACTGAAGCTTTCTTT. This encodes CASSIYRANTEAFF.